Listed here are 26 T cell receptor beta chains from one sample, sequenced in a study of T cells after posttransplantation cyclophosphamide (dated by TCRdb to the mid-2010s). Viable CD3+CD4+ or CD3+CD8+ cells that were CCR7+CD45RA+CD45RO-CD95-CD27+CD28+ were defined as naive T cells. The protocol used for the library was the immunoSEQ multiplex PCR assay. TCRdb limited this immuneACCESS table to in-frame rearrangements with V and J called. A share of clones is missing; checked studies link under half to unresolved V genes, and the rest is unexplained. The sample has about 20,000 clones on record, 98% of them singletons. 0.16% of the sample belongs to the ten largest clones. What was sequenced was naive CD4+ T cells sorted from PBMCs. Receptors were obtained from a middle-aged man in good health, CMV-negative, and a related stem cell transplant donor.

This chain connects TRBV5-6 to TRBJ2-7, with unresolved D. The length of the CDR3 is 11 residues. Trimming pared 2 bases from V and 7 bases from J, leaving 7 bases between. In germline, CDR1 is SGHDT, CDR2 YYEEEE. CDR3: CASSFTTEQYF. CDR3 DNA sequence: TGTGCCAGCAGCTTTACGACAGAGCAGTACTTC.

The CDR3 DNA is TGCGCCAGCAGCTCACAGGGGGATAATGAAAAACTGTTTTTT. Its protein is CASSSQGDNEKLFF. The chain carries TRBV5-1 and TRBJ1-4; 8 bases are shared with TRBD1. Germline V gene lookup returns CDR1 SGHRS and CDR2 YFSETQ. V shed 3 bases, J shed 4 bases, and the junction held 2 bases outside the gene matches. The CDR3 length is 14 residues.

The CDR3 reads CASSLLAGTTDTQYF. The DNA for the CDR3 is TGTGCCAGCAGCTTACTAGCGGGTACCACAGATACGCAGTATTTT. V and J are TRBV7-3 and TRBJ2-3, with 8 bases that match TRBD2. Germline V gene lookup returns CDR1 SGHTA and CDR2 FQGTGA. CDR3 length equals 15 residues. After removal of 2 bases from V and 2 bases from J, the junction contained 3 bases not matched to a gene. The whole variable domain, remainder taken from reference TRBV7-3 and TRBJ2-3, is GAGVSQTPSNKVTEKGKYVELRCDPISGHTALYWYRQSLGQGPEFLIYFQGTGAADDSGLPNDRFFAVRPEGSVSTLKIQRTERGDSAVYLCASSLLAGTTDTQYFGPGTRLTVL.

The V call is TRBV11-3, the J call TRBJ2-1; 8 bases map to TRBD1. This CDR3 spans 12 amino acids. V gave up 5 bases and J gave up 9 bases; unmatched junction bases: 3. Germline CDR1 and CDR2: SGHNT and YENEEA. CDR3 nucleotides: TGTGCCAGCAGCGACAGGGGAGGTGAGCAGTTCTTC. This translates into CASSDRGGEQFF.

This chain links TRBV11-1 with TRBJ2-5; 7 nucleotides align to TRBD2. The trim removed 4 bases at V and 5 bases at J, leaving 7 bases unmatched. The CDR3 extends over 14 amino acids. Germline-derived CDR1 and CDR2 are SGHAT and FQDESV (reference sequence). CDR3 sequence reads: CASSSRGVGETQYF. The CDR3 DNA reads as TGTGCCAGCAGCTCCCGGGGGGTGGGGGAGACCCAGTACTTC. The full variable domain, its missing parts supplied by reference TRBV11-1 and TRBJ2-5, is EAEVAQSPRYKITEKSQAVAFWCDPISGHATLYWYRQILGQGPELLVQFQDESVVDDSQLPKDRFSAERLKGVDSTLKIQPAELGDSAMYLCASSSRGVGETQYFGPGTRLLVL.

This chain links TRBV7-8 with TRBJ2-7; the match to TRBD1 covers 9 bases. This CDR3 spans 17 amino acids. J lost 0 bases, V lost 5 bases, and 11 bases had no gene match. Looked up from germline, CDR1 is SGHVS and CDR2 is FQNEAQ. The CDR3 is CASSPRSGQGHSYEQYF. CDR3 DNA: TGTGCCAGCAGCCCTAGATCTGGACAGGGGCACTCCTACGAGCAGTACTTC.

V usage is TRBV28 and J usage is TRBJ2-7; the match to TRBD2 covers 13 bases. The CDR3 consists of 16 residues. Germline V CDR1 and CDR2: MDHEN, SYDVKM. V trimming: 6 bases; J trimming: 5 bases; junction bases outside the gene matches: 10. CDR3 amino acids: CASRPRPGLAGHEQYF. The CDR3 DNA reads TGTGCCAGCAGACCGAGACCGGGACTAGCGGGACACGAGCAGTACTTC. Filled out from reference TRBV28 and TRBJ2-7, the complete variable domain reads DVKVTQSSRYLVKRTGEKVFLECVQDMDHENMFWYRQDPGLGLRLIYFSYDVKMKEKGDIPEGYSVSREKKERFSLILESASTNQTSMYLCASRPRPGLAGHEQYFGPGTRLTVT.

The V call is TRBV2, the J call TRBJ2-3; 9 bases are shared with TRBD1. Trimming removed 6 bases from V and 1 base from J; junction bases left unmatched: 2. Germline CDR1 is SNHLY and CDR2 is FYNNEI. The CDR3 length is 14 residues. CDR3 sequence: CASRRTGGTDTQYF. The DNA of the CDR3 is TGTGCCAGCAGGAGGACAGGGGGCACAGATACGCAGTATTTT. Full variable domain (outside the CDR3, taken from reference TRBV2 and TRBJ2-3): EPEVTQTPSHQVTQMGQEVILRCVPISNHLYFYWYRQILGQKVEFLVSFYNNEISEKSEIFDDQFSVERPDGSNFTLKIRSTKLEDSAMYFCASRRTGGTDTQYFGPGTRLTVL.

The chain uses TRBV30 and TRBJ1-5; no definite D call. V lost 3 bases and J 3 bases, leaving 6 bases between the germline ends. The V gene's germline CDR1 is GTSNPN and CDR2 SVGIG (reference sequence). This CDR3 is built from 12 residues. The CDR3 DNA reads TGTGCCTGGAGCAACTCCAATCAGCCCCAGCATTTT. Protein sequence: CAWSNSNQPQHF.

This chain links TRBV6-5 with TRBJ2-7, with D perhaps TRBD1 (6 bases). The CDR3 spans 14 residues. V was cut by 6 bases and J by 3 bases, with 15 bases left in between. Germline V gene lookup returns CDR1 MNHEY and CDR2 SVGAGI. CDR3 sequence reads: CASSKLQGYYEQYF. CDR3 sequence (DNA): TGTGCCAGCAGCAAATTACAGGGTTACTACGAGCAGTACTTC.

The rearrangement uses TRBV28 and TRBJ2-7; D is possibly TRBD1 (6 bases). CDR3 length: 14 amino acids. Looked up from germline, CDR1 is MDHEN and CDR2 is SYDVKM. V was cut by 6 bases and J by 3 bases, with 15 bases left in between. The CDR3 protein is CASRQGMGRYEQYF. The CDR3 DNA sequence: TGTGCCAGCAGGCAGGGGATGGGGCGCTACGAGCAGTACTTC.

This clone was observed a single time. The genes are TRBV11-2 and TRBJ1-2; D is possibly TRBD1 (6 bases). CDR3 length: 14 amino acids. V lost 5 bases, J lost 4 bases, and 14 bases lay in between. CDR1 is SGHAT, CDR2 FQNNGV, per germline. The CDR3 DNA reads as TGTGCCAGCAGCCCCCAGGGGAACCTCTATGGCTACACCTTC. Protein: CASSPQGNLYGYTF.

This chain links TRBV11-2 with TRBJ1-1; D is unclear. Trimming took 0 bases from V and 5 from J, leaving 13 bases between them. This CDR3 contains 15 residues. The germline CDR1 and CDR2 sequences are SGHAT and FQNNGV. Written as DNA, the CDR3 is TGTGCCAGCAGCTTAGACAACTTTAAATATACTGAAGCTTTCTTT. Its protein is CASSLDNFKYTEAFF.

The chain has TRBV5-8 and TRBJ2-7, with 8 bases identical to TRBD2. The CDR3 is 15 amino acids. Trimming took 5 bases from V and 2 from J; bases not matched to a gene: 9. Germline CDR1 is SGHTS and CDR2 is YDEGEE. CDR3 nucleotides: TGTGCCAGCAGGACTTCGGGAGGGGGTACCTACGAGCAGTACTTC. Encoded protein: CASRTSGGGTYEQYF.

The chain employs TRBV19 and TRBJ2-7; 9 positions agree with TRBD1. CDR1 and CDR2 (germline): LNHDA, SQIVND (reference sequence). The J segment lost 0 bases and the V segment lost 3 bases, leaving 0 bases of the junction unmatched. CDR3 length: 14 residues. The CDR3 loop is CASSMGQGSYEQYF. The DNA for the CDR3 is TGTGCCAGTAGTATGGGACAGGGCTCCTACGAGCAGTACTTC.

CDR3 coding DNA: TGTGCCAGCAGCACACAGGGGCAGGAGCAGTACTTC. Residues: CASSTQGQEQYF. The genes are TRBV2 and TRBJ2-7, with 7 bases fitting TRBD1. The CDR3 runs to 12 residues. Germline values: CDR1 SNHLY, CDR2 FYNNEI. V shed 6 bases, J shed 7 bases, and the junction held 6 bases outside the gene matches. Full variable domain (missing parts from reference TRBV2 and TRBJ2-7): EPEVTQTPSHQVTQMGQEVILRCVPISNHLYFYWYRQILGQKVEFLVSFYNNEISEKSEIFDDQFSVERPDGSNFTLKIRSTKLEDSAMYFCASSTQGQEQYFGPGTRLTVT.

The chain uses TRBV5-4 and TRBJ2-3; 7 nucleotides match TRBD2. The germline V gene has CDR1 SGHNT and CDR2 YYREEE (reference sequence). The CDR3 loop spans 16 amino acids. V lost 6 bases and J lost 1; bases outside the gene matches: 11. The DNA for the CDR3 is TGTGCCAGCATGGTCGCGGGAGTGGTTCGCACAGATACGCAGTATTTT. It yields the protein CASMVAGVVRTDTQYF. The full variable domain, with the rest looked up from reference TRBV5-4 and TRBJ2-3, is ETGVTQSPTHLIKTRGQQVTLRCSSQSGHNTVSWYQQALGQGPQFIFQYYREEENGRGNFPPRFSGLQFPNYSSELNVNALELDDSALYLCASMVAGVVRTDTQYFGPGTRLTVL.

This sequence joins TRBV7-2 and TRBJ1-3, with 8 nucleotides matching TRBD1. With V trimmed by 1 base and J by 4 bases, 3 bases remained unmatched. The CDR3 covers 15 residues. Germline lookup yields CDR1 SGHTA and CDR2 FQGNSA. For the CDR3, the DNA is TGTGCCAGCAGCTTAGGCAGGGGGCCAGGAAACACCATATATTTT. Translating gives CASSLGRGPGNTIYF.

The chain combines TRBV6-6 with TRBJ2-7, with 11 bases lining up with TRBD1. Germline CDR1 and CDR2: MNHNY and SVGAGI (reference sequence). This CDR3 is built from 14 residues. The J segment lost 4 bases and the V segment lost 6 bases, leaving 5 bases of the junction unmatched. The CDR3, as DNA: TGTGCCAGCAGGTGGACAGGGGGCAGGTACGAGCAGTACTTC. Amino acids: CASRWTGGRYEQYF.

This clone was recorded once. The chain has TRBV7-2 and TRBJ2-5, with 8 bases fitting TRBD2. After removal of 3 bases from V and 4 bases from J, the junction contained 4 bases not matched to a gene. There are 14 residues in the CDR3. Germline lookup yields CDR1 SGHTA and CDR2 FQGNSA. CDR3 protein: CASSFGTRAETQYF. The CDR3 DNA reads as TGTGCCAGCAGCTTTGGGACTAGGGCAGAGACCCAGTACTTC.

This chain uses TRBV5-1 with TRBJ2-3, with 11 bases fitting TRBD2. The V and J ends lost 0 bases and 8 bases, in that order; junction bases with no gene match: 14. This CDR3 has 18 amino acids. Germline-derived CDR1 and CDR2 are SGHRS and YFSETQ. Here the CDR3 DNA reads TGCGCCAGCAGCTTGGTGGGCCCACTAGCGGGAGTCGGAGGTACGCAGTATTTT. This gives the protein CASSLVGPLAGVGGTQYF.

V gene TRBV7-3 combines with J gene TRBJ1-1; 8 nucleotides agree with TRBD1. Germline CDR1 is SGHTA and CDR2 is FQGTGA. Germline trimming cut 6 bases from V and 2 bases from J; bases unmatched to any gene: 2. The CDR3 consists of 13 residues. DNA for the CDR3: TGTGCCAGCAGACAGGGGGAAAACACTGAAGCTTTCTTT. Protein: CASRQGENTEAFF.

The J gene is TRBJ2-7, the V gene TRBV5-1; the match to TRBD2 covers 7 bases. CDR3 size: 15 residues. Germline V gene data show CDR1 as SGHRS and CDR2 as YFSETQ. Trimming took 0 bases from V and 4 from J; bases not matched to a gene: 7. Here the CDR3 reads CASSLAGGSRYEQYF. Written as DNA, the CDR3 is TGCGCCAGCAGCTTGGCTGGCGGGAGTCGGTACGAGCAGTACTTC.

V and J are TRBV6-1 and TRBJ2-2; 8 nucleotides align to TRBD1. The junction had 7 bases not matched to a gene; V was cut back by 6 bases and J by 4 bases. The CDR3 has 15 amino acids. CDR1 is MNHNS, CDR2 SASEGT, per germline. CDR3 DNA sequence: TGTGCCAGCAGAATGGACAGGGTCGGCACCGGGGAGCTGTTTTTT. The encoded protein is CASRMDRVGTGELFF.

The V and J genes are TRBV25-1 and TRBJ2-3; 13 nucleotides line up with TRBD2. The V gene's germline CDR1 is MGHDK and CDR2 SYGVNS. The junction had 15 bases not matched to a gene; V was cut back by 11 bases and J by 4 bases. This CDR3 is 17 amino acids long. The CDR3 reads CALGSGTSGVWPDTQYF. In DNA, the CDR3 is TGTGCCCTCGGATCTGGGACTAGCGGGGTTTGGCCAGATACGCAGTATTTT.

This sequence joins TRBV7-3 and TRBJ2-6; the D gene is possibly TRBD1 (5 bases). Germline loops: CDR1 SGHTA, CDR2 FQGTGA. Trimming removed 5 bases from V and 0 bases from J, with 20 bases in between. The CDR3 totals 19 residues. Written as DNA, the CDR3 is TGTGCCAGCAGCCCCGAGGACATTTTCTTTCTCTCTGGGGCCAACGTCCTGACTTTC. It translates to CASSPEDIFFLSGANVLTF. Full variable domain (missing parts from reference TRBV7-3 and TRBJ2-6): GAGVSQTPSNKVTEKGKYVELRCDPISGHTALYWYRQSLGQGPEFLIYFQGTGAADDSGLPNDRFFAVRPEGSVSTLKIQRTERGDSAVYLCASSPEDIFFLSGANVLTFGAGSRLTVL.